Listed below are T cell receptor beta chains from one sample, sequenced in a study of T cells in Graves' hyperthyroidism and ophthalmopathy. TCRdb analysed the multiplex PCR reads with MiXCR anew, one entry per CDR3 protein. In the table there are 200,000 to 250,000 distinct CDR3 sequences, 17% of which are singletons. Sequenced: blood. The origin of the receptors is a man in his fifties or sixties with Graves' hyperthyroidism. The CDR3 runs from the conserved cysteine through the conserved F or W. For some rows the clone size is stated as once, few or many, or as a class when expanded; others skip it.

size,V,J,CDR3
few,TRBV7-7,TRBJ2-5,CASSPRTGGPETQYF
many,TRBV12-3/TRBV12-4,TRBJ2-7,CASSNSISYEQYF
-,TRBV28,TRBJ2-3,CASIPLIPNEATSVGGGTDTQYF
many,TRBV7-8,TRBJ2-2,CASSLPRLAGGTGELFF
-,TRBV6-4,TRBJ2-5,CASSDEGSQETQYF
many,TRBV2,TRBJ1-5,CASRVDGNQPQHF
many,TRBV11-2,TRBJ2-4,CASSLDPVAGGQNIQYF
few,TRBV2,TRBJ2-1,CASISNRGNEQFF
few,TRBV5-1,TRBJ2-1,CASSPGEREWVEQFF
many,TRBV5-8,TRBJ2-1,CASSWGRSSYNEQFF
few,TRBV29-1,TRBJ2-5,CSVGGRTKTQYF
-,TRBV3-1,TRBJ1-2,CASRGTHYGYTF
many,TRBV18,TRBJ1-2,CASSSETVYGYTF
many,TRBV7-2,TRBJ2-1,CASSPTGTSGYNEQFF
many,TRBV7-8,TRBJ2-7,CASTPRSRAYEQYF
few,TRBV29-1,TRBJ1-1,CSVGTGGAEAFF